These 23 T cell receptor beta chains share one sample of origin, sequenced in a study of blood T cell repertoires in COVID-19. Measured with immunoSEQ multiplex PCR; TCRdb has only the in-frame clones, and not every one. This sample has 180,000 or so clones, with approximately 88% found just once. The specimen sequenced was PBMCs or T cells enriched from blood (not recorded which). These receptors were obtained from a woman in her fifties or sixties who had recovered from COVID-19.

With regard to this clone: Other DNA sequences in the same sample also yield this CDR3. The chain has TRBV30 and TRBJ2-3, with TRBD2 as a possible D gene (6 bases). The V gene's germline CDR1 is GTSNPN and CDR2 SVGIG (reference sequence). The CDR3 has 14 amino acids. V dropped 0 bases and J dropped 1 base, with 8 bases sitting between them. The CDR3 is CAWSVGGGTDTQYF. DNA of the CDR3: TGTGCCTGGAGTGTTGGAGGGGGCACAGATACGCAGTATTTT.

The chain combines TRBV27 with TRBJ1-4, with D possibly TRBD1 on 5 matching bases. Germline V CDR1 and CDR2: MNHEY, SMNVEV (reference sequence). V lost 3 bases, J lost 5 bases, and 10 bases lay in between. This CDR3 contains 14 residues. The CDR3: CASSFGGGNEKLFF. CDR3 in DNA: TGTGCCAGCAGTTTTGGCGGGGGAAATGAAAAACTGTTTTTT.

The chain has TRBV18 and TRBJ1-6, with D uncertain. Trimming pared 6 bases from V and 7 bases from J, leaving 13 bases between. Looked up from germline, CDR1 is KGHSH and CDR2 is LQKENI. CDR3 length: 14 amino acids. The chain's CDR3 is CASSPSGRNSPLHF. The CDR3 DNA sequence: TGTGCCAGCTCCCCATCTGGGCGCAATTCACCCCTCCACTTT.

V usage is TRBV5-1 and J usage is TRBJ1-3; the D is unclear. The V gene lost 0 bases and the J gene lost 0 bases, with 13 bases spanning the gap. The germline CDR1 and CDR2 sequences are SGHRS and YFSETQ. The CDR3 is 17 residues long. Here the CDR3 reads CASSLGPGLNSGNTIYF. In DNA, the CDR3 is TGCGCCAGCAGCTTGGGTCCCGGACTCAACTCTGGAAACACCATATATTTT.

The J gene is TRBJ1-2, the V gene TRBV24-1; the D gene is possibly TRBD1 (5 bases). Germline CDR1 reads KGHDR; CDR2 reads SFDVKD. V gave up 5 bases and J gave up 5 bases, with 8 bases separating them. The CDR3 is 12 amino acids. The CDR3 DNA reads as TGTGCCACCAGTGCGGCAGGGTATGGCTACACCTTC. Protein product: CATSAAGYGYTF.

As to this clone: At one of its ends the junction is not consistent with the germline gene, which may arise from a read error. The chain recombines TRBV18 with TRBJ2-5, with D possibly TRBD1 on 6 matching bases. The CDR3 runs to 14 residues. CDR1 KGHSH and CDR2 LQKENI come from the germline V gene. The CDR3 reads CASSPQAQGETQYF. For the CDR3, the DNA is TGTGCCAGCTCCCCACAGGCTCAGGGGGAGACCCAGTACTTC.

The chain employs TRBV5-8 and TRBJ2-5, with TRBD2 matching 9 bases. With V trimmed by 5 bases and J by 5 bases, 16 bases remained unmatched. Per the germline V gene, CDR1 is SGHTS and CDR2 is YDEGEE. The CDR3 spans 17 residues. The chain's CDR3 is CASRSNPGLARRETQYF. CDR3 nucleotides: TGTGCCAGCAGGTCTAATCCTGGACTAGCGAGGAGGGAGACCCAGTACTTC.

The chain employs TRBV5-4 and TRBJ1-2; TRBD1 aligns across 7 bases. The germline gives CDR1 SGHNT, CDR2 YYREEE (reference sequence). The length of the CDR3 is 12 residues. Unmatched junction bases numbered 7, after V lost 7 bases and J lost 7 bases. The DNA of the CDR3 is TGTGCCAGCCGACAGGGCAGCCGTGGCTACACCTTC. Its translation is CASRQGSRGYTF. The full variable domain, in which reference TRBV5-4 and TRBJ1-2 provide the parts outside the CDR3, is ETGVTQSPTHLIKTRGQQVTLRCSSQSGHNTVSWYQQALGQGPQFIFQYYREEENGRGNFPPRFSGLQFPNYSSELNVNALELDDSALYLCASRQGSRGYTFGSGTRLTVV.

This rearrangement joins TRBV5-8 to TRBJ2-2; D remains ambiguous. Germline values: CDR1 SGHTS, CDR2 YDEGEE. CDR3 size: 14 residues. V lost 2 bases and J 1 base, leaving 6 bases between the germline ends. The CDR3 bases are TGTGCCAGCAGCTTTCTCGGGAACACCGGGGAGCTGTTTTTT. Protein product: CASSFLGNTGELFF.

The CDR3 loop is CASSSFQGSEAFF. CDR3 nucleotides: TGTGCCAGCAGTTCGTTCCAGGGGTCTGAAGCTTTCTTT. The chain has TRBV27 and TRBJ1-1, with TRBD1 as a possible D gene (6 bases). Germline-derived CDR1 and CDR2 are MNHEY and SMNVEV (reference sequence). The CDR3 has 13 amino acids. Trimming removed 4 bases from V and 6 bases from J, with 12 bases in between.

This clone was observed a single time. This chain uses TRBV5-1 with TRBJ1-2; weak D call: TRBD1 (6 bases). Germline values: CDR1 SGHRS, CDR2 YFSETQ. The CDR3 totals 12 residues. V was pared by 4 bases and J by 7 bases, with 11 bases between. CDR3 in DNA: TGCGCCAGCAGCACCGGACAGTCTGGCTACACCTTC. Protein: CASSTGQSGYTF. Filled out from reference TRBV5-1 and TRBJ1-2, the complete variable domain reads KAGVTQTPRYLIKTRGQQVTLSCSPISGHRSVSWYQQTPGQGLQFLFEYFSETQRNKGNFPGRFSGRQFSNSRSEMNVSTLELGDSALYLCASSTGQSGYTFGSGTRLTVV.

The V call is TRBV5-1, the J call TRBJ1-1; unclear D gene. Germline V gives CDR1 SGHRS, CDR2 YFSETQ. CDR3 length: 17 amino acids. Trimming cost V 0 bases and J 0 bases, with 15 bases left between them. CDR3 region: CASSLEYSYPLNTEAFF. CDR3 in DNA: TGCGCCAGCAGCTTGGAGTACAGCTACCCTTTGAACACTGAAGCTTTCTTT.

The chain carries TRBV10-2 and TRBJ1-6, with D unclear. The CDR3 loop spans 16 amino acids. V lost 2 bases and J lost 0, with 8 bases in between. Germline loops: CDR1 WSHSY, CDR2 SAAADI. DNA of the CDR3: TGCGCCAGCAGTGAGGTGGGGAGCTCCTATAATTCACCCCTCCACTTT. It specifies CASSEVGSSYNSPLHF.

This chain links TRBV5-1 with TRBJ2-7; the match to TRBD1 covers 11 bases. Germline CDR1 is SGHRS and CDR2 is YFSETQ. CDR3 length equals 19 residues. Germline trimming cut 3 bases from V and 2 bases from J; bases unmatched to any gene: 16. The CDR3 sequence is CASSWAPGQGALRPYEQYF. The CDR3 DNA reads TGCGCCAGCAGCTGGGCGCCTGGACAGGGGGCTCTTAGGCCCTACGAGCAGTACTTC. Full variable domain (rest looked up from reference TRBV5-1 and TRBJ2-7): KAGVTQTPRYLIKTRGQQVTLSCSPISGHRSVSWYQQTPGQGLQFLFEYFSETQRNKGNFPGRFSGRQFSNSRSEMNVSTLELGDSALYLCASSWAPGQGALRPYEQYFGPGTRLTVT.

The rearrangement joins TRBV7-2 to TRBJ1-3; TRBD1 matches at 7 bases. The CDR3 consists of 14 residues. Germline V gene lookup returns CDR1 SGHTA and CDR2 FQGNSA. The trim removed 5 bases at V and 2 bases at J, leaving 3 bases unmatched. The CDR3 DNA is TGTGCCAGCAGCAAAGACAGGGCTGGAAACACCATATATTTT. It yields the protein CASSKDRAGNTIYF.

The V gene is TRBV7-6, the J gene TRBJ1-1; a weak D match, TRBD1 (5 bases). The CDR3 is made up of 13 amino acids. Germline V lookup: CDR1 SGHVS, CDR2 FNYEAQ. V lost 6 bases and J lost 4, with 12 bases in between. In DNA form, the CDR3 reads TGTGCCAGCAGGAGGACGGGGGGCACTGAAGCTTTCTTT. It codes for CASRRTGGTEAFF.

The V call is TRBV6-5, the J call TRBJ1-5; TRBD1 matches at 7 bases. The CDR3 has 15 amino acids. V shed 6 bases, J shed 4 bases, and the junction held 9 bases outside the gene matches. Germline CDR1 and CDR2: MNHEY and SVGAGI. The CDR3 DNA is TGTGCCAGCAGCCTACAGACAGGGAAGAATCAGCCCCAGCATTTT. Its translation: CASSLQTGKNQPQHF.

The CDR3 sequence: CASSLYVAGSTDTQYF. The CDR3 region has the DNA TGCGCCAGCAGCCTATACGTAGCGGGCAGCACAGATACGCAGTATTTT. This chain uses TRBV5-1 with TRBJ2-3, with 7 bases lining up with TRBD2. This CDR3 has 16 amino acids. V lost 4 bases to trimming and J lost 0 bases; unmatched junction nucleotides: 8. From germline, CDR1 is SGHRS and CDR2 YFSETQ.

The rearrangement links TRBV4-1 to TRBJ2-1; 11 nucleotides line up with TRBD2. J gave up 13 bases and V 0 bases, and 5 bases lay outside the gene matches. CDR3 length equals 14 residues. Germline lookup yields CDR1 MGHRA and CDR2 YSYEKL. CDR3 residues: CASSQEGLAGFQFF. In DNA, the CDR3 is TGCGCCAGCAGCCAAGAAGGACTAGCGGGTTTTCAGTTCTTC.

With regard to this clone: The germline gene is not matched at one end of the junction; a read error may be the cause. The V call is TRBV4-2, the J call TRBJ2-6, with D uncertain. This CDR3 is 18 amino acids long. CDR1 LGHNA and CDR2 YNFKEQ come from the germline V gene. CDR3 DNA sequence: TGTGCCAGCAGCCTGGGCTCCAAAGGTTACAAAGTCGGCCAACGTCCTGACTTC. Residues: CASSLGSKGYKVGQRPDF.

V gene TRBV6-5 combines with J gene TRBJ2-1; D may be TRBD2 (6 bases). Germline-derived CDR1 and CDR2 are MNHEY and SVGAGI. This CDR3 contains 11 residues. V lost 6 bases to trimming and J lost 10 bases, with 10 bases between them. The CDR3 sequence is CASRRDLEQFF. CDR3 nucleotide sequence: TGTGCCAGCAGGAGGGACTTGGAGCAGTTCTTC.

V is TRBV28 and J is TRBJ1-6, with D perhaps TRBD1 (5 bases). The ends were cut back, 7 bases at V and 3 bases at J, with 13 bases in the middle. Germline V gives CDR1 MDHEN, CDR2 SYDVKM. CDR3 size: 15 residues. The CDR3 reads CASISGIRYNSPLHF. CDR3 nucleotides: TGTGCCAGCATATCAGGGATTCGCTATAATTCACCCCTCCACTTT.

This clone was seen a single time. CDR3 region: CASSSDTNYGYTF. In DNA, the CDR3 is TGTGCCAGTAGCTCGGACACTAACTATGGCTACACCTTC. This rearrangement joins TRBV19 to TRBJ1-2; D is possibly TRBD1 (5 bases). Germline-derived CDR1 and CDR2 are LNHDA and SQIVND (reference sequence). V lost 6 bases and J 0 bases, leaving 8 bases between the germline ends. The CDR3 has 13 amino acids. Using reference TRBV19 and TRBJ1-2 for the parts outside the CDR3, the full variable domain is DGGITQSPKYLFRKEGQNVTLSCEQNLNHDAMYWYRQDPGQGLRLIYYSQIVNDFQKGDIAEGYSVSREKKESFPLTVTSAQKNPTAFYLCASSSDTNYGYTFGSGTRLTVV.